This T cell receptor beta chain originates from a study of blood T cell repertoires in COVID-19. This CDR3 region has 16 residues. CDR1 is SGHDT, CDR2 YYEEEE, per germline. Trimming cost V 2 bases and J 4 bases, with 16 bases left between them. Assay: immunoSEQ multiplex PCR; the TCRdb copy retains only in-frame clones and omits some. Among 210,000 or so clones listed, more than 75% were seen once. The sequenced sample was peripheral blood. This sequence originates from a man in his forties with active or convalescent COVID-19. This rearrangement joins TRBV5-6 to TRBJ1-3; tentatively, D is TRBD1 (6 bases). CDR3: CASSFTKSGEGNTIYF. CDR3 sequence (DNA): TGTGCCAGCAGCTTTACTAAATCAGGGGAGGGAAACACCATATATTTT. The whole variable domain, filled in from reference TRBV5-6 and TRBJ1-3, reads DAGVTQSPTHLIKTRGQQVTLRCSPKSGHDTVSWYQQALGQGPQFIFQYYEEEERQRGNFPDRFSGHQFPNYSSELNVNALLLGDSALYLCASSFTKSGEGNTIYFGEGSWLTVV.